The 6 T cell receptor beta chains presented below share a single source sample, sequenced in a study of response to subunit inactivated influenza vaccine. TCRdb called the RT-PCR reads again in MiXCR, with one record for every CDR3 protein. The sample lists more than 600,000 distinct CDR3 sequences, approximately 17% seen once, with around 9.9% in the top ten. Sequenced material: PBMCs from blood, taken more than 4 days after vaccination. The source is a man in his forties or fifties who received an inactivated influenza vaccine.

This clonotype was detected only a few times. The V gene is TRBV29-1, the J gene TRBJ2-4; D possibly corresponds to TRBD1 (6 bases). The length of the CDR3 is 15 residues. Trimming removed 7 bases at V and 0 bases at J, with 16 bases between. The germline CDR1 and CDR2 sequences are SQVTM and ANQGSEA. This chain's CDR3 is CSATQGQLAKNIQYF. Written as DNA, the CDR3 is TGCAGCGCCACTCAGGGGCAGCTAGCCAAAAACATTCAGTACTTC. The full variable domain, with the rest looked up from reference TRBV29-1 and TRBJ2-4, is SAVISQKPSRDICQRGTSLTIQCQVDSQVTMMFWYRQQPGQSLTLIATANQGSEATYESGFVIDKFPISRPNLTFSTLTVSNMSPEDSSIYLCSATQGQLAKNIQYFGAGTRLSVL.

This chain uses TRBV5-5 with TRBJ2-1; D uncertain. CDR1 and CDR2 from the germline V gene are SGHKS and YYEKEE (reference sequence). V was trimmed by 5 bases and J by 7 bases, leaving 16 bases between them. The CDR3 loop spans 14 amino acids. The CDR3 nucleotides read TGTGCCAGCAGTATGCAAGTCGGGTTAAATGAGCAGTTCTTC. Residues: CASSMQVGLNEQFF.

Here the CDR3 DNA reads TGTGCCAGCAGCTCCCAGGAGGGAGGTCAGCCCCAGCATTTT. It codes for CASSSQEGGQPQHF. The genes are TRBV7-2 and TRBJ1-5, with no clear D. The germline CDR1 and CDR2 sequences are SGHTA and FQGNSA. V was clipped by 4 bases and J by 6 bases, with 13 bases between them. CDR3 size: 14 residues.

The chain employs TRBV20-1 and TRBJ2-2; D might be TRBD1 (5 bases). This CDR3 spans 16 amino acids. The ends were cut back, 0 bases at V and 4 bases at J, with 15 bases in the middle. Germline CDR1 reads DFQATT; CDR2 reads SNEGSKA (reference sequence). DNA for the CDR3: TGCAGTGCTAGAGATATAGACAGACAAGTCACCGGGGAGCTGTTTTTT. Protein: CSARDIDRQVTGELFF.

This clonotype was found many times. V is TRBV7-9 and J is TRBJ2-1, with 8 bases that match TRBD1. Germline V gene data show CDR1 as SEHNR and CDR2 as FQNEAQ (reference sequence). This CDR3 comprises 14 residues. V shed 1 base, J shed 5 bases, and the junction held 1 base outside the gene matches. The CDR3 protein is CASSLGDRNNEQFF. In DNA, the CDR3 is TGTGCCAGCAGCTTAGGGGACAGGAACAATGAGCAGTTCTTC.

This clonotype was seen many times. The CDR3 reads CASTRGYGEYQPQHF. As DNA, the CDR3 is TGTGCCAGCACCCGGGGGTACGGGGAGTATCAGCCCCAGCATTTT. The chain links TRBV12-3 or TRBV12-4 to TRBJ1-5; D is possibly TRBD1 (5 bases). Deletions cut 7 bases from V and 5 bases from J, with 18 bases between. This CDR3 is built from 15 residues.